This TCR beta chain was identified in a study of T-cell reconstitution after alpha-beta-depleted transplantation in children. General study findings and limits: Expanded graft clones, several hundred of them, were reportedly the source of alpha-beta T cells about two months after transplant.

The CDR3 is made up of 14 amino acids. Germline CDR1 reads SQVTM; CDR2 reads ANQGSEA. The J segment lost 3 bases and the V segment lost 3 bases, leaving 3 bases of the junction unmatched. Unique molecular identifiers featured in how the TCRbeta library was prepared. MiXCR was run by TCRdb on the PCR reads, yielding one entry per CDR3 protein. The sample consists of hundreds of thousands of distinct CDR3 sequences, around 15% of them appearing once. A remark on this clonotype: Antigen: not known.

The TCR originated in a male patient under 18 who had a stem cell transplant for acute lymphoblastic leukemia, so the T cells may come from the graft donor. V is TRBV29-1 and J is TRBJ2-2, with TRBD2 matching 8 bases. The sequencing used PBMCs, mostly from graft donor cells, collected 360 days after TCRalphabeta/CD19-depleted stem cell transplant. CDR3 nucleotides: TGCAGCGTTGACGGGACTAGGCACACCGGGGAGCTGTTTTTT. Translated, it gives CSVDGTRHTGELFF.